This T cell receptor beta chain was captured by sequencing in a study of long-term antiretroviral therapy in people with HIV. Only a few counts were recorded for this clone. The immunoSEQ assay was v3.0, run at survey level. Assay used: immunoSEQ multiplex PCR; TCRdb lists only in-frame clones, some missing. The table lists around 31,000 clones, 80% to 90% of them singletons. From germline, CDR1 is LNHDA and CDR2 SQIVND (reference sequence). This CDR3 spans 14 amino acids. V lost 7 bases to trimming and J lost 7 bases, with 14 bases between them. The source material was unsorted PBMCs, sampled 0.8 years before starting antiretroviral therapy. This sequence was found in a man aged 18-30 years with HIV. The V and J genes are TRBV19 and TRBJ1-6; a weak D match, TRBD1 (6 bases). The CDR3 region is CASTESQGNSPLHF. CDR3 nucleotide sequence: TGTGCCAGTACCGAATCACAGGGAAATTCACCCCTCCACTTT.